A selection of T cell receptor beta chains follows, all from one sample in a study of T cell changes during pregnancy in multiple sclerosis. Assay: immunoSEQ multiplex PCR; the TCRdb copy retains only in-frame clones and omits some. The profile shows about 92,000 clones, roughly nine tenths of them singletons. The material sequenced was peripheral blood, taken in the first trimester of pregnancy. These TCRs come from a female donor with multiple sclerosis, enrolled in a pregnancy study. Both conserved end residues are part of each CDR3. A D gene is named only where the DNA matches it firmly.

J gene | V gene | D gene | CDR3 protein | CDR3 DNA
TRBJ2-5 | TRBV19 | TRBD2 | CASSIGLGMAGEETQYF | TGTGCCAGTAGTATAGGGCTGGGGATGGCGGGAGAAGAGACCCAGTACTTC
TRBJ2-2 | TRBV9 | TRBD2 | CASSVAGSGGGELFF | TGTGCCAGCAGCGTAGCTGGGAGCGGGGGCGGGGAGCTGTTTTTT
TRBJ2-7 | TRBV21-1 | - | CASSNHSGRVLYEQYF | TGTGCCAGCAGCAACCATAGCGGGAGAGTTTTATACGAGCAGTACTTC
TRBJ2-1 | TRBV5-1 | TRBD2 | CASSLAGGTNEQFF | TGCGCCAGCAGTTTAGCGGGAGGGACCAATGAGCAGTTCTTC
TRBJ2-4 | TRBV6-8 | TRBD2 | CASSYPMTSGRRNIQYF | TGTGCCAGCAGTTACCCCATGACTAGCGGGAGGAGAAACATTCAGTACTTC
TRBJ2-1 | TRBV29-1 | TRBD2 | CSVGGSGSYNEQFF | TGCAGCGTTGGAGGTAGCGGGTCTTACAATGAGCAGTTCTTC
TRBJ2-2 | TRBV9 | TRBD2 | CASSLFISGTSGNTGELFF | TGTGCCAGCAGCCTTTTCATATCCGGGACTAGCGGTAACACCGGGGAGCTGTTTTTT
TRBJ2-6 | TRBV19 | - | CASSPDRSGANVLTF | TGTGCCAGTAGTCCGGACAGAAGTGGGGCCAACGTCCTGACTTTC
TRBJ1-1 | TRBV2 | - | CASSLDGGNTEAFF | TGTGCCAGCAGTTTGGATGGCGGGAACACTGAAGCTTTCTTT
TRBJ2-7 | TRBV6-1 | TRBD2 | CASSGSSGREQYF | TGTGCCAGTTCAGGGAGTAGCGGGCGAGAGCAGTACTTC
TRBJ2-1 | TRBV25-1 | TRBD1 | CASRLGQGYNEQFF | TGTGCCAGCAGACTTGGACAGGGCTACAATGAGCAGTTCTTC
TRBJ1-5 | TRBV2 | - | CASSEVSGYQPQHF | TGTGCCAGCAGTGAGGTGTCAGGGTATCAGCCCCAGCATTTT
TRBJ1-5 | TRBV5-1 | - | CASSFSVGGGQPQHF | TGCGCCAGCAGCTTTTCCGTCGGGGGAGGACAGCCCCAGCATTTT
TRBJ1-1 | TRBV11-3 | TRBD1 | CASSLGGRGQGPNTEAFF | TGTGCCAGCAGCTTAGGAGGAAGGGGGCAGGGTCCGAACACTGAAGCTTTCTTT
TRBJ2-1 | TRBV9 | - | CASSAPPNNEQFF | TGTGCCAGCAGCGCCCCCCCTAACAATGAGCAGTTCTTC